One T cell receptor (beta chain) is described in this entry. MiXCR, run by TCRdb on the 5' RACE reads, gives a single entry per CDR3 protein. Among about 190,000 distinct CDR3 sequences listed, approximately 15% were seen once. This entry is derived from a study of identical twins. There are 17 residues in the CDR3. Germline V gene data show CDR1 as SGHTA and CDR2 as FQGTGA. With 4 bases clipped from V and 4 bases from J, the junction kept 10 bases outside the gene matches. These data also featured in a second study, about T cells expressing NK-cell markers. That study adds: The authors sequenced eight donors, of whom seven were HCMV-seropositive and one was seronegative.

This sequence was found in a woman younger than 30 in good health. Sequencing was done on a sample of CD8+ T cells sorted from blood. V and J are TRBV7-3 and TRBJ2-1; 10 nucleotides match TRBD2. CDR3 loop: CASSSSAAGGPYNEQFF. The DNA for the CDR3 is TGTGCCAGCAGCTCCTCCGCAGCGGGGGGGCCTTACAATGAGCAGTTCTTC.